The 31 T cell receptor beta chains reported below all come from one sample, sequenced in a study of T cells expressing NK-cell markers. With the 5' RACE reads reprocessed, TCRdb shows one record per CDR3 protein and no DNA. The listing contains roughly 430,000 distinct CDR3 sequences. The material sequenced was blood T cells: a sorted CD56 or NKG2C T cell subset, CD4+ or CD8+ T cells, or bulk PBMC T cells (not recorded which). The receptor set was obtained from a woman between 18 and 75 years old in good health.

The chain employs TRBV7-9 and TRBJ2-7. Germline values: CDR1 SEHNR, CDR2 FQNEAQ (reference sequence). The CDR3 runs 12 residues. This CDR3 is CASSSEIYEQYF.

The gene calls are TRBV12-3 or TRBV12-4 and TRBJ1-1; TCRdb proposes TRBD1, but this gene call is untestable without DNA. The CDR3 has 14 amino acids. The CDR3 region is CASCLRGEATEAFF.

V usage is TRBV7-6 and J usage is TRBJ2-1; no DNA is available, so the TRBD1 call from TCRdb remains unchecked. Germline CDR1 reads SGHVS; CDR2 reads FNYEAQ. The CDR3 totals 15 residues. The CDR3 is CASSPRTGWSNEQFF.

The chain is built from TRBV29-1 and TRBJ1-3; lacking DNA, the TRBD1 call made by TCRdb goes unchecked. The length of the CDR3 is 14 residues. CDR1 is SQVTM, CDR2 ANQGSEA, per germline. CDR3: CSVAWGGPGNTIYF.

The rearrangement joins TRBV4-1 to TRBJ2-2; there is no DNA to check the TCRdb D call of TRBD2. This CDR3 has 16 amino acids. Germline CDR1 MGHRA, CDR2 YSYEKL. The CDR3: CASSQERGAHTGELFF.

The CDR3 loop reads CASSSGPYTDTQYF. V usage is TRBV6-5 and J usage is TRBJ2-3. The CDR3 is 14 amino acids. CDR1 is MNHEY and CDR2 is SVGAGI in the germline V gene.

The chain couples TRBV20-1 to TRBJ2-7; TCRdb selects TRBD1, and the lack of DNA leaves this call unchecked. The length of the CDR3 is 14 residues. Per germline, CDR1 DFQATT and CDR2 SNEGSKA (reference sequence). The CDR3: CSARRGQPFVEQYF.

The V and J genes are TRBV29-1 and TRBJ1-1; TCRdb outputs TRBD1, but without DNA this stays unchecked. Germline values: CDR1 SQVTM, CDR2 ANQGSEA. The CDR3 is made up of 11 amino acids. CDR3 sequence: CSTGGSTEAFF.

This chain connects TRBV6-1 to TRBJ1-5; the D call from TCRdb, TRBD1, cannot be confirmed without DNA. Germline loops: CDR1 MNHNS, CDR2 SASEGT. The CDR3 length is 14 residues. The CDR3 reads CASSQGVGNQPQHF.

The rearrangement joins TRBV7-9 to TRBJ2-1. This CDR3 is built from 12 residues. CDR1 and CDR2 (germline): SEHNR, FQNEAQ (reference sequence). The CDR3 loop reads CASHAAYNEQFF.

V and J are TRBV9 and TRBJ2-3; TCRdb's D gene call, TRBD1, goes unchecked for lack of DNA. The CDR3 has 15 residues. Germline CDR1 is SGDLS and CDR2 is YYNGEE. The CDR3 loop reads CASSPRQGNTDTQYF.

The chain has TRBV6-2 or TRBV6-3 and TRBJ2-7; TCRdb lists TRBD1, though no DNA is available to test this call. CDR3 length equals 19 residues. Germline CDR1 is MNHEY and CDR2 is SVGEGT. The CDR3 loop is CASTKNRTGGGFFPYEQYF.

CDR3 residues: CASSPQTGWGSPLHF. This rearrangement joins TRBV9 to TRBJ1-6; absent DNA, TCRdb's TRBD1 call cannot be checked. CDR1 SGDLS and CDR2 YYNGEE come from the germline V gene. This CDR3 is built from 15 residues. Complete variable domain (other parts from reference TRBV9 and TRBJ1-6): DSGVTQTPKHLITATGQRVTLRCSPRSGDLSVYWYQQSLDQGLQFLIQYYNGEERAKGNILERFSAQQFPDLHSELNLSSLELGDSALYFCASSPQTGWGSPLHFGNGTRLTVT.

The gene calls are TRBV12-3 or TRBV12-4 and TRBJ2-1; the D gene TCRdb calls, TRBD1, cannot be checked with no DNA. The CDR3 contains 13 residues. The CDR3 is CASSLAGGDEQFF.

The V and J genes are TRBV29-1 and TRBJ2-4; with no DNA, the TCRdb D assignment of TRBD1 cannot be verified. The CDR3 loop spans 11 amino acids. Germline V gene data show CDR1 as SQVTM and CDR2 as ANQGSEA. The CDR3 here is CSVETGQKKYF.

This rearrangement joins TRBV4-3 to TRBJ2-3; TCRdb picks TRBD2, but there is no DNA to check that call. CDR3 length: 17 residues. From germline, CDR1 is LGHNA and CDR2 YSLEER. The CDR3: CASSQRGLAGGPDTQYF.

The chain carries TRBV18 and TRBJ2-5; with no DNA, the TCRdb D assignment of TRBD1 cannot be verified. The CDR3 is made up of 14 amino acids. Germline values: CDR1 KGHSH, CDR2 LQKENI. The CDR3 is CASSPGQGVETQYF. Complete variable domain (other parts from reference TRBV18 and TRBJ2-5): NAGVMQNPRHLVRRRGQEARLRCSPMKGHSHVYWYRQLPEEGLKFMVYLQKENIIDESGMPKERFSAEFPKEGPSILRIQQVVRGDSAAYFCASSPGQGVETQYFGPGTRLLVL.

The gene calls are TRBV7-9 and TRBJ2-3; TCRdb lists TRBD1, though no DNA is available to test this call. In germline, CDR1 is SEHNR, CDR2 FQNEAQ (reference sequence). The CDR3 loop spans 16 amino acids. CDR3 sequence reads: CASSSVARRRTDTQYF. Combining the CDR3 with reference TRBV7-9 and TRBJ2-3 gives the whole variable domain DTGVSQNPRHKITKRGQNVTFRCDPISEHNRLYWYRQTLGQGPEFLTYFQNEAQLEKSRLLSDRFSAERPKGSFSTLEIQRTEQGDSAMYLCASSSVARRRTDTQYFGPGTRLTVL.

The CDR3 is CASSVTYEQYF. The chain recombines TRBV7-9 with TRBJ2-7. CDR1 and CDR2 (germline): SEHNR, FQNEAQ (reference sequence). The CDR3 covers 11 residues.

The V gene is TRBV7-2, the J gene TRBJ2-1; TCRdb indicates TRBD2, and absent DNA this call remains unverified. CDR1 is SGHTA and CDR2 is FQGNSA in the germline V gene. The CDR3 sequence is 15 residues long. CDR3 sequence reads: CASSLGLAGIDEQFF.

The V gene is TRBV18, the J gene TRBJ2-1; TCRdb lists TRBD2, though no DNA is available to test this call. Per germline, CDR1 KGHSH and CDR2 LQKENI. The CDR3 spans 14 residues. CDR3 protein: CASSPAGTRNEQFF. The full variable domain, completed using reference TRBV18 and TRBJ2-1, is NAGVMQNPRHLVRRRGQEARLRCSPMKGHSHVYWYRQLPEEGLKFMVYLQKENIIDESGMPKERFSAEFPKEGPSILRIQQVVRGDSAAYFCASSPAGTRNEQFFGPGTRLTVL.

The rearrangement joins TRBV6-2 or TRBV6-3 to TRBJ2-5; TCRdb calls TRBD2, which cannot be checked without DNA. Germline V gene lookup returns CDR1 MNHEY and CDR2 SVGEGT. The CDR3 loop spans 14 amino acids. CDR3 region: CASQLAGVYETQYF.

This chain uses TRBV10-3 with TRBJ1-1; TCRdb's D call of TRBD1 is untestable without DNA. Germline values: CDR1 ENHRY, CDR2 SYGVKD. The CDR3 runs to 15 residues. The CDR3 sequence: CAISTRGRGLSEAFF.

The J gene is TRBJ2-5, the V gene TRBV4-1; TCRdb calls TRBD2, which cannot be checked without DNA. Germline V CDR1 and CDR2: MGHRA, YSYEKL. CDR3 size: 18 residues. CDR3 residues: CASSQDRGLAGGQETQYF.

This chain uses TRBV12-3 or TRBV12-4 with TRBJ1-5; TCRdb reports TRBD1, a call that lacks DNA to check it against. The CDR3 spans 17 residues. The chain's CDR3 is CASSLLVTGGSNQPQHF.

V and J are TRBV12-3 or TRBV12-4 and TRBJ2-5; absent DNA, TCRdb's TRBD1 call cannot be checked. The CDR3 has 13 amino acids. CDR3 sequence reads: CASSYRDSKLKYF.

J is TRBJ2-3 and V is TRBV20-1; TCRdb selects TRBD1, and the lack of DNA leaves this call unchecked. The CDR3 is 15 residues long. Germline CDR1 reads DFQATT; CDR2 reads SNEGSKA (reference sequence). The CDR3 sequence is CSARDLGRDKDTQYF.

The chain employs TRBV29-1 and TRBJ2-4; TCRdb proposes TRBD1, but this gene call is untestable without DNA. The CDR3 runs to 13 residues. Germline-derived CDR1 and CDR2 are SQVTM and ANQGSEA. CDR3 residues: CSVRTSHKNIQYF. Full variable domain (remainder filled in from reference TRBV29-1 and TRBJ2-4): SAVISQKPSRDICQRGTSLTIQCQVDSQVTMMFWYRQQPGQSLTLIATANQGSEATYESGFVIDKFPISRPNLTFSTLTVSNMSPEDSSIYLCSVRTSHKNIQYFGAGTRLSVL.

The chain carries TRBV20-1 and TRBJ2-3. This CDR3 is built from 14 residues. Germline-derived CDR1 and CDR2 are DFQATT and SNEGSKA (reference sequence). CDR3 sequence reads: CSAQPLASTDTQYF.

The chain is built from TRBV5-1 and TRBJ2-2. Per the germline V gene, CDR1 is SGHRS and CDR2 is YFSETQ. This CDR3 has 13 amino acids. The CDR3 region is CASSFGRSGELFF.

The chain couples TRBV4-2 to TRBJ2-1. Germline CDR1 is LGHNA and CDR2 is YNFKEQ. The CDR3 is made up of 12 amino acids. CDR3 protein: CASSQDVGAQFF.